This TCR beta chain was found in a study of T cell responses to AZD1222 COVID-19 vaccine. CDR3 length equals 14 residues. Trimming left V 4 bases short and J 10 bases short, with 19 bases between. The germline V gene encodes CDR1 MGHDK and CDR2 SYGVNS. Whole-study findings and limits: The breadth and depth of Spike-specific TCRs increased once two AZD1222 doses had been given. Donors were mostly white British, more females; clonal diversity possibly underestimated.

Clones were read by immunoSEQ multiplex PCR, and TCRdb kept only the in-frame ones, dropping some. The sample has fewer than 150,000 clones; 90% are singletons. Concerning this clone: Its antigen remains unknown.

The sequence was collected from an adult in good health. The specimen comprised peripheral blood, sampled on day 0 of AZD1222 vaccination. V is TRBV25-1 and J is TRBJ1-1; possible D gene TRBD1, 5 bases. CDR3 nucleotides: TGTGCCAGCAGTGGGCCGGGACCCCAAGACGGAGCTTTCTTT. As protein: CASSGPGPQDGAFF.